These 5 T cell receptor beta chains were sequenced from one sample in a study of T cell responses to AZD1222 COVID-19 vaccine. TCRdb keeps only in-frame clones here, not all; method: immunoSEQ multiplex PCR. Here the sample spans 150,000 to 180,000 clones, around 85% being singletons. The source material was peripheral blood, sampled on day 0 of MenACWY control vaccination. Receptor source: an adult in good health.

This sequence joins TRBV18 and TRBJ1-2; TRBD1 matches 10 bases. Germline CDR1 KGHSH, CDR2 LQKENI. There are 15 residues in the CDR3. The ends lost 6 bases at V and 1 base at J; junction bases unmatched: 5. The CDR3 DNA reads TGTGCCAGCTCGCCTGGACAGGGGGTTAACTATGGCTACACCTTC. This sequence encodes CASSPGQGVNYGYTF.

This chain joins TRBV5-8 and TRBJ2-7, with D perhaps matching TRBD1 or TRBD2 (5 bases each). CDR1 is SGHTS and CDR2 is YDEGEE in the germline V gene. Between the trimmed V and J ends, which lost 1 base and 2 bases, there was a span of 16 bases. The CDR3 runs 16 residues. The CDR3 coding sequence is TGTGCCAGCAGCTTGAGGGGTGGTCGGGGCACCTACGAGCAGTACGTC. Its protein product is CASSLRGGRGTYEQYV.

The chain links TRBV28 to TRBJ2-2; D not resolved. V shed 6 bases and J shed 3 bases, with 32 bases lying between them. The CDR3 spans 21 residues. CDR1 and CDR2 from the germline V gene are MDHEN and SYDVKM. CDR3 sequence reads: CASSPLGPKSGRTTYTGELFF. CDR3 coding DNA: TGTGCCAGCAGCCCCTTGGGCCCCAAGTCAGGAAGAACGACTTACACCGGGGAGCTGTTTTTT.

J is TRBJ2-1 and V is TRBV29-1; TRBD2 might be the D (6 bases). The CDR3 has 11 residues. The V gene lost 5 bases and the J gene lost 9 bases, with 11 bases spanning the gap. CDR1 is SQVTM and CDR2 is ANQGSEA in the germline V gene. The CDR3 DNA is TGCAGCGTTTGGGGGGATAGTGAGCAGTTCTTC. It specifies CSVWGDSEQFF.

The chain carries TRBV3-1 (or the pseudogene TRBV3-2) and TRBJ1-1, with no clear D. V dropped 1 base and J dropped 10 bases, with 16 bases sitting between them. CDR3 length: 14 residues. Per germline, CDR1 LGHDT and CDR2 YNNKEL (reference sequence). The CDR3 nucleotides are TGTGCCAGCAGCCAAGTGAGTAGGTCAAACCGAGCTTTCTTT. Residues: CASSQVSRSNRAFF.